Presented here are 5 T cell receptor beta chains from one specimen sequenced in a study of shared clonotypes between healthy human individuals. This table comes from immunoSEQ multiplex PCR, and its TCRdb copy is limited to in-frame clones, with some not included. This sample has fewer than 1.6 million clones, with roughly 98.5% found just once. Sequencing was done on a sample of naive CD4+ T cells sorted from blood. Described subset: CD45RA+ positively selected. These receptor sequences come from a young man in good health.

The chain links TRBV28 to TRBJ1-5; D unresolved. Germline V gene lookup returns CDR1 MDHEN and CDR2 SYDVKM. The V end lost 3 bases, the J end lost 0 bases, and 15 bases lay between the germline ends. This CDR3 spans 17 amino acids. The chain's CDR3 is CASSFFRGTYSNQPQHF. CDR3 nucleotides: TGTGCCAGCAGTTTTTTCCGGGGAACCTATAGCAATCAGCCCCAGCATTTT.

The chain couples TRBV6-1 to TRBJ1-1; unclear D gene. Between the trimmed V and J ends, which lost 5 bases and 1 base, there was a span of 14 bases. Per germline, CDR1 MNHNS and CDR2 SASEGT. The CDR3 is 15 amino acids. CDR3 DNA sequence: TGTGCCAGCAGTCACAAGACACGGGGGAACACTGAAGCTTTCTTT. Encoded protein: CASSHKTRGNTEAFF.

The table lists this clone with a count of one. The chain uses TRBV29-1 and TRBJ1-1; D is unclear. The CDR3 has 12 residues. The germline V gene has CDR1 SQVTM and CDR2 ANQGSEA. Trimming left V 7 bases short and J 0 bases short, with 9 bases between. The CDR3 sequence is CSAAPMNTEAFF. CDR3 nucleotide sequence: TGCAGCGCCGCACCTATGAACACTGAAGCTTTCTTT.

V usage is TRBV10-3 and J usage is TRBJ1-5; D ambiguous. V lost 2 bases and J lost 5, with 13 bases in between. Germline-derived CDR1 and CDR2 are ENHRY and SYGVKD. The CDR3 is 15 amino acids. The CDR3 sequence: CAISEGPSRDQPQHF. DNA of the CDR3: TGTGCCATCAGTGAGGGGCCCAGTAGAGATCAGCCCCAGCATTTT.

This sequence joins TRBV9 and TRBJ1-2; 10 positions agree with TRBD1. The CDR3 contains 17 residues. The V segment lost 4 bases and the J segment 6 bases; nucleotides outside the gene matches: 15. Germline CDR1 SGDLS, CDR2 YYNGEE. DNA for the CDR3: TGTGCCAGCAGCTCTCGACGGACAGGGGGAAGAACTAATGGCTACACCTTC. Its translation is CASSSRRTGGRTNGYTF.